Listed here is a single T cell receptor (beta chain). Its antigen is currently unknown. This specimen comes from a study of blood T cells in healthy people across ages. The study, taken as a whole, reports: Possibly, changes in expanded clonotypes were confounded because donor CMV status was unknown. Strong correlation existed between TCR beta diversity and naive T cell percentage.

No fewer than 5.5 micrograms of total RNA were isolated from every sample. Germline V lookup: CDR1 KGHSH, CDR2 LQKENI. V lost 0 bases and J 6 bases, leaving 6 bases between the germline ends. This CDR3 comprises 13 residues. Next came a second PCR, run for about 7 to 12 cycles, which used a sample-barcoded 5' primer along with a J-beta primer mix. A minimum of 3 million CDR3-containing paired-end reads was obtained for each sample. Via MiXCR, TCRdb re-called the 5' RACE reads, giving one row per CDR3 protein. The repertoire has under 2,000,000 distinct CDR3 sequences, less than 50% of them found once; the top ten carry roughly 2.1%.

The sequence came from a woman aged 40 to 50 in good health. This rearrangement joins TRBV18 to TRBJ2-1; D is unresolved. Sequenced input: blood. The CDR3 is CASSPPSVNEQFF. The CDR3 DNA reads TGTGCCAGCTCACCACCTTCGGTCAATGAGCAGTTCTTC.